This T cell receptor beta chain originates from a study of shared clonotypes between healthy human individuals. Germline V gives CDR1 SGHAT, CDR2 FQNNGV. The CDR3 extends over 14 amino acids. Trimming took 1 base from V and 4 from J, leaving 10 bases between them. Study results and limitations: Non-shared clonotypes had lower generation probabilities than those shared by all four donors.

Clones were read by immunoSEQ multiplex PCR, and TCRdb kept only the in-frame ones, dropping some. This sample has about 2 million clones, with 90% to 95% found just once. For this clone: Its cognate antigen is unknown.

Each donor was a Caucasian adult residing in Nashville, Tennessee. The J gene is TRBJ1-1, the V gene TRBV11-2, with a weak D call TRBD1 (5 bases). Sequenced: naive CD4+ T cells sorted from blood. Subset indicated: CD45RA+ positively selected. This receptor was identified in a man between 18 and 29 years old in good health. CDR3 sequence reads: CASSLVRGLTEAFF. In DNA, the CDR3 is TGTGCCAGCAGCTTAGTAAGGGGCCTCACTGAAGCTTTCTTT.